This TCR beta chain was captured in a study of T-cell reconstitution after alpha-beta-depleted transplantation in children. Points from the study as a whole: Several hundred expanded graft clones reportedly supplied alpha-beta T cells about two months after transplant. Several patients had high TCRbeta diversity at day 60; it came from surviving recipient T cells and thymic progenitors. T-cell numbers and diversity, one year after transplant, stemmed largely from T cells that were newly produced.

Preparation of the TCRbeta library was carried out with unique molecular identifiers. Each CDR3 protein is one row after TCRdb ran MiXCR on the PCR reads. Of approximately 210,000 distinct CDR3 sequences listed, around a sixth were seen once; the top ten hold just under 45%. This clonotype was seen at least ten times. Antigen unknown. This TCR was sampled from a male patient between 2 and 9 years old who had a stem cell transplant for acute lymphoblastic leukemia, so the T cells may come from the graft donor. This material consisted of PBMCs, mostly from graft donor cells, taken 360 days after TCRalphabeta/CD19-depleted stem cell transplant.

The CDR3 loop reads CASSLGTDITYEQYF. The CDR3 DNA reads TGTGCCAGCAGCCTTGGGACAGATATAACCTACGAGCAGTACTTC. The chain combines TRBV3-1 with TRBJ2-7; 7 bases map to TRBD1. This CDR3 is 15 amino acids long. CDR1 LGHDT and CDR2 YNNKEL come from the germline V gene (reference sequence). Trimming took 4 bases from V and 2 from J; bases not matched to a gene: 8.